What follows is one T cell receptor (beta chain) and its context. The source of the sample is a study of T cell responses to AZD1222 COVID-19 vaccine. The V end lost 5 bases, the J end lost 10 bases, and 17 bases lay between the germline ends. The length of the CDR3 is 14 residues. Germline values: CDR1 MNHEY, CDR2 SVGEGT. The data were produced by immunoSEQ multiplex PCR, yet TCRdb's version contains in-frame clones alone and is incomplete. The sample includes about 120,000 clones, 80% to 90% of them seen just once. The sequence came from an adult in good health. The rearrangement joins TRBV6-2 or TRBV6-3 to TRBJ1-4; a weak D match, TRBD1 (5 bases). The specimen was peripheral blood, collected on day 0 of MenACWY control vaccination. The CDR3 protein is CASSPPGGKTKLFF. CDR3 sequence (DNA): TGTGCCAGCAGTCCCCCGGGGGGAAAGACAAAACTGTTTTTT.